The clone carrying this T cell receptor beta chain was counted at least ten times. The TCR library was built from RNA with a 3' RACE protocol and unique molecular identifiers. Each CDR3 protein gets one entry after TCRdb re-called the 3' RACE reads with MiXCR. The sample lists 35,000 to 50,000 distinct CDR3 sequences, over 6.5% seen once, with just under 1% in the top ten. Treatment specified: PENTA 11 planned treatment interruption arm or continuous ART arm. The data are from a study of HIV-infected children after antiretroviral therapy interruption. Study-wide context: Continuous-treatment samples came from weeks 0, 48 and 150.

The sample consisted of CD45RA+ CD4+ T cells from PBMCs, pooled from several time points, taken from a donor given antiretroviral therapy, either interrupted or continuous. Subset reported: naive CD4+ CD45RA+ CD45RO- T cells. The clonotype was recovered from a pool of human donors with HIV.

For the CDR3, the DNA is TGCAGTGCTGCCCCGACCCCCTTTGAGGAGCAGTTCTTC. Residues: CSAAPTPFEEQFF. The J gene is TRBJ2-1, the V gene TRBV20-1; D gene ambiguous. V was pared by 5 bases and J by 10 bases, with 18 bases between. CDR1 and CDR2 (germline): DFQATT, SNEGSKA (reference sequence). CDR3 length equals 13 residues.